Following are 19 T cell receptor beta chains from one sample sequenced in a study of regulatory T cells in long-lasting Graves disease. The sample's time point: newly diagnosed GD, antithyroid drugs for less than 3 months. Researchers made the TCR library from RNA that was extracted from PBMCs. For TCR beta, libraries came from iRepertoire HTBI primers and Arm-PCR of CDR3 regions. TCRdb analysed the multiplex PCR reads with MiXCR anew, one entry per CDR3 protein. The table shows 200,000 to 250,000 distinct CDR3 sequences, with 15% to 20% occurring only once. This sample was shared with a second study, whose subject was T cells in Graves' hyperthyroidism and ophthalmopathy.

The specimen comprised peripheral blood mononuclear cells (PBMCs), sampled at new diagnosis, from a patient treated with antithyroid drugs. The receptors were gathered from a woman younger than 45 with Graves disease.

The chain uses TRBV30 and TRBJ1-2; tentative D call: TRBD1 (5 bases). The germline V gene has CDR1 GTSNPN and CDR2 SVGIG (reference sequence). This CDR3 region has 13 residues. The V gene lost 8 bases and the J gene lost 1 base, with 14 bases spanning the gap. The CDR3 loop is CAQQDHSNYGYTF. DNA of the CDR3: TGTGCCCAACAGGACCACAGTAACTATGGCTACACCTTC.

With regard to this clonotype: The junction differs from germline at one of its ends, possibly a read error. The rearrangement links TRBV4-1 to TRBJ1-1, with D perhaps TRBD1 (5 bases). CDR3 length: 15 amino acids. From germline, CDR1 is MGHRA and CDR2 YSYEKL. The CDR3: CVSSQVWGTYTEAFF. CDR3 sequence (DNA): TGCGTCAGCAGCCAAGTTTGGGGCACCTACACTGAAGCTTTCTTT.

This clonotype was found many times. The chain combines TRBV24-1 with TRBJ2-2; 9 positions match TRBD1. This CDR3 comprises 16 residues. From germline, CDR1 is KGHDR and CDR2 SFDVKD. J gave up 3 bases and V 4 bases, and 5 bases lay outside the gene matches. CDR3 residues: CATSDSRTGDTGELFF. CDR3 in DNA: TGTGCCACCAGTGACTCCCGGACAGGGGACACCGGGGAGCTGTTTTTT.

This clonotype was seen repeatedly, ten times or more. The chain recombines TRBV7-2 with TRBJ2-2; 8 bases are a match to TRBD2. Per the germline V gene, CDR1 is SGHTA and CDR2 is FQGNSA. V shed 5 bases and J 1 base; nucleotides not matched to a gene: 9. The CDR3 is 17 amino acids. The CDR3 DNA sequence: TGTGCCAGCAGCCCCCCGGGCGGGAGGCGGAACACCGGGGAGCTGTTTTTT. Residues: CASSPPGGRRNTGELFF.

This clonotype was seen many times. This rearrangement joins TRBV18 to TRBJ1-2, with 8 bases identical to TRBD1. This CDR3 has 16 residues. Per the germline V gene, CDR1 is KGHSH and CDR2 is LQKENI. V was clipped by 5 bases and J by 7 bases; unmatched bases: 15. This CDR3 reads CASSSHPDREGAGYTF. The CDR3, as DNA: TGTGCCAGCTCATCCCATCCGGACAGGGAAGGGGCTGGCTACACCTTC.

Ten or more counts support this clonotype. A read error may account for a junction end that differs from germline. The chain uses TRBV27 and TRBJ2-7; D is ambiguous. The CDR3 is made up of 11 amino acids. From germline, CDR1 is MNHEY and CDR2 SMNVEV (reference sequence). This chain's CDR3 is CASSSPGHLIF. The CDR3 bases are TGTGCCAGCAGTTCGCCGGGCCATCTGATCTTC.

This clonotype was counted many times. The chain links TRBV28 to TRBJ1-2; 10 nucleotides match TRBD1. Germline-derived CDR1 and CDR2 are MDHEN and SYDVKM. V was pared by 8 bases and J by 7 bases, with 10 bases of the junction left unmatched. This CDR3 contains 14 residues. The CDR3 sequence is CASRTGGAVGGYTF. The CDR3 bases are TGTGCCAGCCGGACAGGGGGGGCCGTTGGTGGCTACACCTTC.

This clonotype came up many times. This may come from a read error, since a much larger clone is one base off. The missing conserved phenylalanine or tryptophan at the end of this CDR3 makes a read error likely. This chain links TRBV28 with TRBJ2-5; D not certain. The CDR3 sequence is 13 residues long. Germline V CDR1 and CDR2: MDHEN, SYDVKM. The V gene lost 3 bases and the J gene lost 7 bases, with 12 bases spanning the gap. The CDR3 DNA is TGTGCCAGCAGTTTGGGGTCTGTCGGGACCCAGTACCTC. This codes for CASSLGSVGTQYL.

With regard to this clonotype: Without the conserved terminal phenylalanine or tryptophan, this CDR3 likely stems from a read error. V usage is TRBV7-9 and J usage is TRBJ1-1; 7 bases are shared with TRBD1. The J segment lost 1 base and the V segment lost 3 bases, leaving 5 bases of the junction unmatched. There are 15 residues in the CDR3. The germline CDR1 and CDR2 sequences are SEHNR and FQNEAQ (reference sequence). CDR3 loop: CASSLGQTENTEAFS. In DNA form, the CDR3 reads TGTGCCAGCAGCTTGGGACAGACCGAGAACACTGAAGCTTTCTCT.

This clonotype was seen at least ten times. This sequence joins TRBV29-1 and TRBJ2-3; no firm D call. V gave up 6 bases and J gave up 1 base, with 14 bases separating them. In germline, CDR1 is SQVTM, CDR2 ANQGSEA. The CDR3 spans 14 residues. CDR3 coding DNA: TGCAGCGTGGGCCGAGGTGGTGGCACAGATACGCAGTATTTT. Its protein product is CSVGRGGGTDTQYF.

This clonotype was picked up many times. The chain carries TRBV6-1 and TRBJ2-1; 14 positions match TRBD2. The CDR3 loop spans 15 amino acids. From germline, CDR1 is MNHNS and CDR2 SASEGT. The V gene end was trimmed by 5 bases and the J gene end by 9 bases; junction bases not matched to a gene: 6. As DNA, the CDR3 is TGTGCCAGCAGTAGACTAGCGGGGGGGCCGGGTGAGCAGTTCTTC. Residues: CASSRLAGGPGEQFF.

This clonotype was detected ten times or more. This rearrangement joins TRBV15 to TRBJ2-5, with TRBD2 identical over 15 bases. The CDR3 contains 18 residues. V trimming: 0 bases; J trimming: 4 bases; junction bases outside the gene matches: 6. CDR1 and CDR2 (germline): LNHNV, YYDKDF (reference sequence). The CDR3 coding sequence is TGTGCCACCAGCAGAGAGGGGACTAGCGGGAGGATGGGAGAGACCCAGTACTTC. This codes for CATSREGTSGRMGETQYF.

This clonotype was seen many times. V gene TRBV19 combines with J gene TRBJ2-3; tentatively, D is TRBD1 (6 bases). CDR3 length: 17 amino acids. Germline CDR1 reads LNHDA; CDR2 reads SQIVND (reference sequence). The V end was cut by 5 bases, the J end by 3 bases, with 21 bases between. The DNA for the CDR3 is TGTGCCAGTAGTTCTACCGAGGGGGAAGGAGAGACAGATACGCAGTATTTT. Protein sequence: CASSSTEGEGETDTQYF.

This clonotype was detected ten times or more. V usage is TRBV9 and J usage is TRBJ2-3; 7 bases are a match to TRBD2. The CDR3 extends over 19 amino acids. CDR1 is SGDLS and CDR2 is YYNGEE in the germline V gene. Trimming cost V 0 bases and J 0 bases; bases outside gene matches: 13. The CDR3 sequence is CASSVEGRGLSGSTDTQYF. The CDR3 DNA sequence: TGTGCCAGCAGCGTAGAAGGGCGGGGACTATCAGGCAGCACAGATACGCAGTATTTT.

This clonotype was detected ten times or more. An end of the junction differs from the germline gene, which may be a read error. This chain connects TRBV18 to TRBJ2-1, with 7 nucleotides matching TRBD2. This CDR3 spans 15 amino acids. CDR1 is KGHSH and CDR2 is LQKENI in the germline V gene. For the CDR3, the DNA is TGTGCCAGCTCCCCACCGCCTAGCGGTACCTATGAGCAGTTCTTC. Translating it yields CASSPPPSGTYEQFF.

The chain joins TRBV19 to TRBJ2-3; D may match TRBD1 or TRBD2 (6 bases each). CDR1 and CDR2 (germline): LNHDA, SQIVND (reference sequence). V lost 3 bases and J 3 bases, leaving 16 bases between the germline ends. CDR3 length: 16 residues. In DNA, the CDR3 is TGTGCCAGTAGTATCGGTACGGGGGCCGGGACAGATACGCAGTATTTT. This encodes CASSIGTGAGTDTQYF.

This clonotype occurred many times. The chain employs TRBV20-1 and TRBJ1-1; possible D gene TRBD1, 5 bases. V lost 5 bases, J lost 3 bases, and 10 bases lay in between. CDR1 is DFQATT and CDR2 is SNEGSKA in the germline V gene (reference sequence). The CDR3 has 12 amino acids. CDR3 coding DNA: TGCAGTGCTCCAGGGATTGACACTGAAGCTTTCTTT. Translated, it gives CSAPGIDTEAFF.

This clonotype was recorded many times. V gene TRBV27 combines with J gene TRBJ2-7; unclear D gene. The CDR3 extends over 16 amino acids. V lost 3 bases, J lost 0 bases, and 15 bases lay in between. Germline V gene lookup returns CDR1 MNHEY and CDR2 SMNVEV (reference sequence). CDR3 in DNA: TGTGCCAGCAGTTTCCAGGACGGAACCTTCTCCTACGAGCAGTACTTC. Its translation: CASSFQDGTFSYEQYF.

In this sample, this clonotype turned up many times. This sequence joins TRBV12-3 or TRBV12-4 and TRBJ1-3; D is ambiguous. The CDR3 covers 16 residues. Trimming pared 7 bases from V and 1 base from J, leaving 17 bases between. In nucleotides, the CDR3 is TGTGCCAGCAAGATTACCTCCCTCCGGTCTGGAAACACCATATATTTT. As protein: CASKITSLRSGNTIYF.